The clone carrying this T cell receptor beta chain is a singleton in its sample. The antigen is not known. This sample was taken from a study of shared clonotypes between healthy human individuals. General observations from the study: Clonotype sharing among donors was expected to depend on sequencing depth.

This CDR3 is 14 amino acids long. Germline values: CDR1 SNHLY, CDR2 FYNNEI. V lost 1 base to trimming and J lost 5 bases, with 12 bases between them. The data were produced by immunoSEQ multiplex PCR, yet TCRdb's version contains in-frame clones alone and is incomplete. Counted here are 1.4 million to 1.5 million clones, roughly 97% occurring once; the ten biggest clones make up approximately 1.2%. The rearrangement uses TRBV2 and TRBJ2-7, with D uncertain. The sample was naive CD4+ T cells sorted from blood. Subset specified: CD45RA+ positively selected. The source of this sequence is a man aged 25-40 years in good health. This CDR3 is CASSEGLALNEQYF. The CDR3 DNA is TGTGCCAGCAGTGAAGGGTTAGCCTTAAACGAGCAGTACTTC.